The sequence of this T cell receptor beta chain was determined in a study of neurological immune-mediated disorders. Via MiXCR, TCRdb re-called the 5' RACE reads, giving one row per CDR3 protein. Of under 85,000 distinct CDR3 sequences detected, about a tenth appear once; the ten largest clones hold 1.8%. V was trimmed by 4 bases and J by 5 bases, leaving 15 bases between them. The CDR3 spans 14 residues. Germline V gene data show CDR1 as SGHDT and CDR2 as YYEEEE. This clonotype was seen many times. The chain couples TRBV5-6 to TRBJ1-1; D uncertain. Sequencing was carried out using PBMCs. This TCR derives from a man aged 40-55 years in good health. In nucleotides, the CDR3 is TGTGCCAGCAGCCCCTTTAGGGAGCGGACTGAAGCTTTCTTT. It encodes CASSPFRERTEAFF.